The clone carrying this T cell receptor (beta chain) has more than one count but fewer than ten. Antigen specificity is unknown. The data derive from a study of post-analysis software for immune sequencing data. At the level of the study: The courses of disease that were included comprised relapsing-remitting, secondary progressive and progressive-relapsing multiple sclerosis.

Study results and caveats: With TRBV5-6, TRBV5-1 and TRBV20-1 included, about five TRBV segments were more frequent in patients than in controls. Multiple sclerosis patients showed significantly lower normalized Chao1 diversity than controls did.

The V and J ends lost 5 bases and 0 bases respectively, with 11 bases between them. The CDR3 extends over 15 amino acids. Looked up from germline, CDR1 is MNHEY and CDR2 is SMNVEV (reference sequence). Built from TCR beta cDNA, the libraries had unique molecular identifiers in them. TCRdb used MiXCR to reprocess the PCR reads, holding one entry per CDR3 protein. Altogether roughly 800,000 distinct CDR3 sequences are present, 30% being singletons, with the ten largest covering more than 0.45%. The sample consisted of blood. This sequence was found in a girl aged 10-17 years with multiple sclerosis. The V and J genes are TRBV27 and TRBJ2-1; the D gene is possibly TRBD1 (6 bases). The CDR3 spells CASSQGRSSYNEQFF. The CDR3 region has the DNA TGTGCCAGCAGTCAGGGGAGAAGCTCCTACAATGAGCAGTTCTTC.